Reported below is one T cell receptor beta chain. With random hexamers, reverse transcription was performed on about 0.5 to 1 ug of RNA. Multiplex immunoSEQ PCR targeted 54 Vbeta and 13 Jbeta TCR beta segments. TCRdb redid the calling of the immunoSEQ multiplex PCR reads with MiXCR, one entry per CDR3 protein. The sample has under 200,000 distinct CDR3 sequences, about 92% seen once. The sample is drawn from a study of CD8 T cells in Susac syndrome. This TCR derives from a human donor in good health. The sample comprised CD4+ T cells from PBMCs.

The CDR3 DNA follows: TGTGCCAGCAGTTGGGCAGGCGAGCAGTTCTTC. Its protein product is CASSWAGEQFF. This sequence joins TRBV2 and TRBJ2-1; D is undetermined. The CDR3 is made up of 11 amino acids. V lost 5 bases, J lost 10 bases, and 9 bases lay in between. Germline V gene data show CDR1 as SNHLY and CDR2 as FYNNEI.